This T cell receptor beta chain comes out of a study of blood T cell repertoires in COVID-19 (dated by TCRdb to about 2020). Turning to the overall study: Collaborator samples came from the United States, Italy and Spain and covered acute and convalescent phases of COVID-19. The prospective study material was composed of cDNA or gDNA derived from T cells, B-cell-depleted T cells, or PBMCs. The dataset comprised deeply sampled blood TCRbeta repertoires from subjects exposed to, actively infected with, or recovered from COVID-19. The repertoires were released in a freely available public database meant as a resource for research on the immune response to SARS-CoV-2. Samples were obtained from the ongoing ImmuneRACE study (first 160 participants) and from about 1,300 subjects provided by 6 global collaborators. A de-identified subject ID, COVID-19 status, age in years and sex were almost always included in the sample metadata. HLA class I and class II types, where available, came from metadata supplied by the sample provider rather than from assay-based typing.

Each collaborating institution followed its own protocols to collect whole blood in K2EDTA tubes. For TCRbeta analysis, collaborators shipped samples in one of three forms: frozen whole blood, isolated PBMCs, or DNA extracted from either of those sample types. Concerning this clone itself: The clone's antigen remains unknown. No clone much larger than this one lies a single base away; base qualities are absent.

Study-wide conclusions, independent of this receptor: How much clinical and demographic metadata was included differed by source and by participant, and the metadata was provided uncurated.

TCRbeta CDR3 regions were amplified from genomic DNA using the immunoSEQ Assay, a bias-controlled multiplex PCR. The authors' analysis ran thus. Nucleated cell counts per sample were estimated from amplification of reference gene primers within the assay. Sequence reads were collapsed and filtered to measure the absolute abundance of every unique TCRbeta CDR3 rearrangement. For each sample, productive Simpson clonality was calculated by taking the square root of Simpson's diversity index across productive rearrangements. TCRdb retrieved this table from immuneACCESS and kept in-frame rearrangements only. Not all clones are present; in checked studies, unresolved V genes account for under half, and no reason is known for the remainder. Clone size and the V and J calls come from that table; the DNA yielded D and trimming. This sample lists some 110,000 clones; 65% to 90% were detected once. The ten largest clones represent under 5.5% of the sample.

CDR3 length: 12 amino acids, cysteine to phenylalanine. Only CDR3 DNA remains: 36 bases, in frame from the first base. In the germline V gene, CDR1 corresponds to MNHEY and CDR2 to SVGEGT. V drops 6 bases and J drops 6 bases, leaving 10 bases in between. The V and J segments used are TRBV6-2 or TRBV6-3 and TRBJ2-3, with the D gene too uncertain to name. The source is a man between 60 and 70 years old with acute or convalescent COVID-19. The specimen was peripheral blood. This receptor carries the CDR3 CASSLSVDTQYF. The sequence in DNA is TGTGCCAGCAGCCTCTCAGTGGATACGCAGTATTTT.